Listed here are 8 T cell receptor beta chains from one sample, sequenced in a study of cytomegalovirus exposure and HLA in healthy donors (dated by TCRdb to 2015 to 2018). The library was made by the immunoSEQ multiplex PCR assay. A mixture of 60 forward primers for TCR Vbeta segments and 13 reverse primers for TCR Jbeta segments was used in the multiplex PCR. In TCRdb, the immuneACCESS table is reduced to in-frame sequences with V and J assigned. These tables do not hold every clone; where another copy was compared, an unresolved V gene accounts for under half, and the others remain unexplained. The sample's table covers some 130,000 clones. In total, the top ten clones hold approximately 1.7% of the sample. Sequencing was performed on PBMCs. Receptors originate from a man aged 18 to 29 in good health and CMV-seronegative.

The chain recombines TRBV7-9 with TRBJ2-1; 10 positions agree with TRBD1. V lost 6 bases to trimming and J lost 9 bases; unmatched junction nucleotides: 14. The V gene's germline CDR1 is SEHNR and CDR2 FQNEAQ (reference sequence). This CDR3 region has 16 residues. CDR3 amino acids: CASSVLMGQGMGEQFF. The CDR3 region has the DNA TGTGCCAGCAGTGTCCTCATGGGACAGGGGATGGGTGAGCAGTTCTTC. The variable domain in full, with the rest retrieved from reference TRBV7-9 and TRBJ2-1, is DTGVSQNPRHKITKRGQNVTFRCDPISEHNRLYWYRQTLGQGPEFLTYFQNEAQLEKSRLLSDRFSAERPKGSFSTLEIQRTEQGDSAMYLCASSVLMGQGMGEQFFGPGTRLTVL.

This chain uses TRBV19 with TRBJ2-7; 7 bases are shared with TRBD2. The V gene's germline CDR1 is LNHDA and CDR2 SQIVND (reference sequence). There are 14 residues in the CDR3. V lost 3 bases and J lost 1; bases outside the gene matches: 3. The CDR3 spells CASSISSGSYEQYF. CDR3 in DNA: TGTGCCAGTAGTATTAGTAGCGGGTCCTACGAGCAGTACTTC.

This chain joins TRBV11-1 and TRBJ2-7, with 9 positions matching TRBD2. From germline, CDR1 is SGHAT and CDR2 FQDESV (reference sequence). The ends lost 5 bases at V and 1 base at J; junction bases unmatched: 6. The CDR3 runs 15 residues. CDR3: CASSQGLAGSYEQYF. CDR3 bases: TGTGCCAGCAGCCAGGGGCTAGCGGGATCCTACGAGCAGTACTTC.

The chain carries TRBV9 and TRBJ2-3, with 9 nucleotides matching TRBD2. Germline V gene sequence: CDR1 SGDLS, CDR2 YYNGEE. The V gene end was trimmed by 2 bases and the J gene end by 4 bases; junction bases not matched to a gene: 5. CDR3 length: 15 amino acids. The CDR3 loop reads CASSVHSGGADTQYF. In nucleotides, the CDR3 is TGTGCCAGCAGCGTCCATAGCGGGGGCGCAGATACGCAGTATTTT.

DNA of the CDR3: TGTGCCAGCAGTTTACCTCTCGGGGGTCGTGAAGCTTTCTTT. As protein: CASSLPLGGREAFF. This chain uses TRBV28 with TRBJ1-1; possible D gene TRBD1, 5 bases. The CDR3 consists of 14 residues. Germline V gene data show CDR1 as MDHEN and CDR2 as SYDVKM. V was clipped by 2 bases and J by 7 bases, with 14 bases between them.

The J gene is TRBJ2-1, the V gene TRBV5-5; 8 bases map to TRBD2. Trimming took 4 bases from V and 6 from J; bases not matched to a gene: 9. The CDR3 is made up of 15 amino acids. Germline V gene sequence: CDR1 SGHKS, CDR2 YYEKEE (reference sequence). This CDR3 reads CASSRATGRGNEQFF. CDR3 DNA: TGTGCCAGCAGCCGAGCCACCGGGAGGGGCAATGAGCAGTTCTTC.

This chain uses TRBV19 with TRBJ2-2, with D unresolved. Germline V gene sequence: CDR1 LNHDA, CDR2 SQIVND (reference sequence). The CDR3 is made up of 14 amino acids. Trimming took off 5 bases at V and 3 bases at J, with 10 bases between the two ends. The chain's CDR3 is CASSWADDTGELFF. The CDR3 DNA reads TGTGCCAGTAGTTGGGCAGATGACACCGGGGAGCTGTTTTTT.

J is TRBJ2-1 and V is TRBV27, with 8 bases lining up with TRBD2. The length of the CDR3 is 16 residues. The V segment lost 6 bases and the J segment 6 bases; nucleotides outside the gene matches: 13. CDR1 and CDR2 from the germline V gene are MNHEY and SMNVEV (reference sequence). In nucleotides, the CDR3 is TGTGCCAGCAGCTCCTTTGTCGGGAGGGTGGGCAATGAGCAGTTCTTC. Amino acids: CASSSFVGRVGNEQFF.